Presented here are 15 T cell receptor beta chains from one specimen sequenced in a study of blood T cell repertoires in COVID-19. Generated by immunoSEQ multiplex PCR, the TCRdb table keeps only in-frame clones and is missing some. Among about 250,000 clones listed, 80% to 90% were seen once. Material: PBMCs or T cells enriched from blood (not recorded which). All receptors derive from a woman in her 30s with acute COVID-19.

V gene TRBV4-1 combines with J gene TRBJ2-1, with D hard to call. The CDR3 has 17 amino acids. The germline CDR1 and CDR2 sequences are MGHRA and YSYEKL. Between the trimmed V and J ends, which lost 0 bases and 1 base, there was a span of 13 bases. In nucleotides, the CDR3 is TGCGCCAGCAGCCAAGATCCGGAGACGGGTTCCTACAATGAGCAGTTCTTC. Protein product: CASSQDPETGSYNEQFF.

This sequence joins TRBV30 and TRBJ2-5, with TRBD2 matching 10 bases. Per germline, CDR1 GTSNPN and CDR2 SVGIG (reference sequence). The V and J ends lost 3 bases and 3 bases, in that order; junction bases with no gene match: 13. CDR3 size: 17 residues. In DNA, the CDR3 is TGTGCCTGGAGCCCCAAAGCGGGGGGGCAAGGAGAAGAGACCCAGTACTTC. Encoded protein: CAWSPKAGGQGEETQYF.

The gene calls are TRBV2 and TRBJ1-6; 7 nucleotides match TRBD1. The CDR3 spans 13 residues. V lost 7 bases to trimming and J lost 7 bases; unmatched junction nucleotides: 4. In germline, CDR1 is SNHLY, CDR2 FYNNEI. In DNA, the CDR3 is TGTGCCAGCATCCGGGACAGAAATTCACCCCTCCACTTT. Translation gives CASIRDRNSPLHF.

The chain combines TRBV19 with TRBJ2-7; 9 bases are shared with TRBD1. With V trimmed by 6 bases and J by 3 bases, 0 bases remained unmatched. The CDR3 runs 12 residues. Germline V gene data show CDR1 as LNHDA and CDR2 as SQIVND (reference sequence). The CDR3 spells CASRDRGYEQYF. Written as DNA, the CDR3 is TGTGCCAGTAGGGACAGGGGCTACGAGCAGTACTTC.

This clone was seen once. This CDR3 is CASSSRLAGIETQYF. The CDR3 DNA is TGTGCCAGCAGCTCCCGGCTAGCGGGGATTGAGACCCAGTACTTC. The chain is built from TRBV6-5 and TRBJ2-5, with TRBD2 matching over 9 bases. CDR1 and CDR2 (germline): MNHEY, SVGAGI. The CDR3 covers 15 residues. The trim removed 6 bases at V and 5 bases at J, leaving 10 bases unmatched.

This chain uses TRBV25-1 with TRBJ1-2; a possible D gene is TRBD1 (6 bases). V was cut by 1 base and J by 4 bases, with 19 bases left in between. Germline V lookup: CDR1 MGHDK, CDR2 SYGVNS. The CDR3 covers 17 residues. CDR3 sequence: CASSEFSGGQTAYGYTF. Here the CDR3 DNA reads TGTGCCAGCAGTGAATTCTCCGGGGGGCAGACGGCCTATGGCTACACCTTC.

The rearrangement joins TRBV5-4 to TRBJ1-6; D call uncertain. The germline V gene encodes CDR1 SGHNT and CDR2 YYREEE (reference sequence). This CDR3 has 20 amino acids. Deletions cut 4 bases from V and 0 bases from J, with 23 bases between. CDR3 bases: TGTGCCAGCAGCCCTCCCCCGAACAGTAGGTTTATCTCCTATAATTCACCCCTCCACTTT. Its translation: CASSPPPNSRFISYNSPLHF.

V gene TRBV7-8 combines with J gene TRBJ1-6; possibly TRBD1 for D (5 bases). Germline V gene lookup returns CDR1 SGHVS and CDR2 FQNEAQ. The CDR3 totals 13 residues. Trimming pared 4 bases from V and 10 bases from J, leaving 11 bases between. CDR3 protein: CASSSRVGSPLHF. The CDR3 coding sequence is TGTGCCAGCAGCTCCAGGGTAGGCTCACCCCTCCACTTT.

The genes are TRBV7-9 and TRBJ1-3, with D uncertain. Between the trimmed V and J ends, which lost 7 bases and 0 bases, there was a span of 16 bases. This CDR3 is 16 amino acids long. The germline CDR1 and CDR2 sequences are SEHNR and FQNEAQ (reference sequence). CDR3 in amino acids: CASIFGISGSGNTIYF. The DNA of the CDR3 is TGTGCCAGCATCTTCGGTATCTCAGGCTCTGGAAACACCATATATTTT.

The J gene is TRBJ2-5, the V gene TRBV5-1; TRBD1 aligns across 8 bases. Germline CDR1 and CDR2: SGHRS and YFSETQ. Unmatched junction bases numbered 5, after V lost 2 bases and J lost 2 bases. The CDR3 extends over 15 amino acids. In DNA, the CDR3 is TGCGCCAGCAGCTTTGGGACAGGCGGGCAAGAGACCCAGTACTTC. This translates into CASSFGTGGQETQYF.

This clone was detected only a few times. This rearrangement joins TRBV5-1 to TRBJ1-1, with D perhaps TRBD1 (5 bases). The germline V gene encodes CDR1 SGHRS and CDR2 YFSETQ. CDR3 size: 14 residues. The V end lost 4 bases, the J end lost 4 bases, and 14 bases lay between the germline ends. As DNA, the CDR3 is TGCGCCAGCAGCGGGGGAGGACTTGGCACTGAAGCTTTCTTT. Translated, it gives CASSGGGLGTEAFF.

This clone showed up just a few times. This chain joins TRBV5-4 and TRBJ2-2, with 8 bases identical to TRBD2. The CDR3 has 16 amino acids. V lost 0 bases and J lost 5; bases outside the gene matches: 6. Per germline, CDR1 SGHNT and CDR2 YYREEE (reference sequence). The CDR3 here is CASSLGSGGQTGELFF. In DNA form, the CDR3 reads TGTGCCAGCAGCTTGGGGAGCGGGGGCCAGACCGGGGAGCTGTTTTTT.

The chain combines TRBV7-2 with TRBJ2-7; D might be TRBD2 (6 bases). The V end lost 3 bases, the J end lost 0 bases, and 9 bases lay between the germline ends. This CDR3 contains 14 residues. Per germline, CDR1 SGHTA and CDR2 FQGNSA. CDR3 amino acids: CASSLGTLSYEQYF. Here the CDR3 DNA reads TGTGCCAGCAGCTTGGGGACTCTCTCCTACGAGCAGTACTTC.

The genes are TRBV7-9 and TRBJ2-7; tentative D call: TRBD2 (5 bases). The CDR3 contains 17 residues. Germline lookup yields CDR1 SEHNR and CDR2 FQNEAQ (reference sequence). Deletions cut 1 base from V and 2 bases from J, with 18 bases between. CDR3 protein: CASSLVGPRRITYEQYF. The CDR3, as DNA: TGTGCCAGCAGCTTAGTAGGGCCCAGGAGGATCACCTACGAGCAGTACTTC.

The chain is built from TRBV5-4 and TRBJ1-2; D is ambiguous. The germline V and J ends were trimmed by 3 bases and 3 bases, with 18 bases remaining between them. CDR1 and CDR2 (germline): SGHNT, YYREEE (reference sequence). The CDR3 loop spans 16 amino acids. The CDR3 coding sequence is TGTGCCAGCAGCTCCTATTGGACTTCTCGTGACTATGGCTACACCTTC. The encoded protein is CASSSYWTSRDYGYTF.